This T cell receptor (beta chain) derives from a study of cytomegalovirus exposure and HLA in healthy donors. Notes on the study in general: In an earlier analysis, most TCR beta V segments were productive about 87% or about 30% of the time. Available immune exposure information was restricted to CMV serostatus only. The study designated 150 or so TCR beta chains cytomegalovirus-associated.

The germline gives CDR1 MNHNS, CDR2 SASEGT. This CDR3 comprises 15 residues. Trimming cost V 2 bases and J 6 bases, with 14 bases left between them. Notes on this clone: The antigen is unknown.

The PCR used 60 Vbeta and 13 Jbeta primers. Using immunoSEQ multiplex PCR, the repertoire was profiled, and TCRdb retains in-frame clones only, with some absent. The sample lists some 32,000 clones, approximately 87% occurring once. Specimen: PBMCs. This sequence originates from a boy aged 5-17 years in good health and CMV-seronegative. The gene calls are TRBV6-1 and TRBJ1-5; D not resolved. The CDR3 DNA sequence: TGTGCCAGCAGTGAATTCGGGGTAACCGGTCAGCCCCAGCATTTT. This sequence encodes CASSEFGVTGQPQHF.